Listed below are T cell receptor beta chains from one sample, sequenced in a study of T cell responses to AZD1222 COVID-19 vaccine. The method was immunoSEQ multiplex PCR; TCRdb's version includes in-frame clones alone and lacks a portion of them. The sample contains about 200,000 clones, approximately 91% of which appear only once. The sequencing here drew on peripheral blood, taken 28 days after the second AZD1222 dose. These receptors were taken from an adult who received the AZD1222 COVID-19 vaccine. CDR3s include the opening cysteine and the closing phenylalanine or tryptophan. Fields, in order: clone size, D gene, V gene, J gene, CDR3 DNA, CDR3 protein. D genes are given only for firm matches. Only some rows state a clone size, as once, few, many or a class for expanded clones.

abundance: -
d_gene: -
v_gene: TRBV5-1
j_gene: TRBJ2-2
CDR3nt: TGCGCCAGCAGCGCACGGGAAAACAGGAACACCGGGGAGCTGTTTTTT
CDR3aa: CASSARENRNTGELFF

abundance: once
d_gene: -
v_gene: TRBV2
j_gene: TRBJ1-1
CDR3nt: TGTGCCAGCAGTGCATCCGTTGTGTGGCTCTTT
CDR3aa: CASSASVVWLF

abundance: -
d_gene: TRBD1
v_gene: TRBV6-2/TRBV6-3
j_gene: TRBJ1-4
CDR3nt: TGTGCCAGCAGTTACCGGGACAGGGGGCCTGAAAAACTGTTTTTT
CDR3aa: CASSYRDRGPEKLFF

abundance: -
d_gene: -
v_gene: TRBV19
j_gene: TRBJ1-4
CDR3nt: TGTGCCAGTAGTAATGAGGGAGGTGAAAAACTGTTTTTT
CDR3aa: CASSNEGGEKLFF

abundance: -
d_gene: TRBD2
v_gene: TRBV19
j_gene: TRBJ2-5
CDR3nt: TGTGCCAGTAGTATTTTAGCGGGACAAGAGACCCAGTACTTC
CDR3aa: CASSILAGQETQYF

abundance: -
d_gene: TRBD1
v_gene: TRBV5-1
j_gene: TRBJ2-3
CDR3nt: TGCGCCAGCAGCAAGGACAGGGGGGGAGATACGCAGTATTTT
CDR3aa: CASSKDRGGDTQYF

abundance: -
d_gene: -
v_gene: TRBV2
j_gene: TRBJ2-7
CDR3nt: TGTGCCAGCAACCGGGACTTCTCCTACGAGCAGTACTTC
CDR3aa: CASNRDFSYEQYF

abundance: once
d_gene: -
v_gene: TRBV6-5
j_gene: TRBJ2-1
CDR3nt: TGTGCCAGCCGCTCTCGGTGGAATGAGCAGTTCTTC
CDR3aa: CASRSRWNEQFF

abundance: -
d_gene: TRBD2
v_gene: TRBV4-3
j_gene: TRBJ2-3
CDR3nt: TGCGCCAGCAGCCAAGCTCCGACTAGCGGAAGCACAGATACGCAGTATTTT
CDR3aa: CASSQAPTSGSTDTQYF

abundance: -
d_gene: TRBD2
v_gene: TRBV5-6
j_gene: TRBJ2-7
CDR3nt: TGTGCCAGCAGCTTGTCCCGGGAGGGCTTGTACGAGCAGTACTTC
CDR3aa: CASSLSREGLYEQYF

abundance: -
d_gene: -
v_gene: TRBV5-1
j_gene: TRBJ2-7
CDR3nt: TGCGCCAGCAGCTTGACAGGGTCCTACGAGCAGTACTTC
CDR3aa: CASSLTGSYEQYF